The 6 T cell receptor beta chains reported below all come from one sample, sequenced in a study of radiation and T cells in renal cell carcinoma. Profiled with immunoSEQ multiplex PCR; TCRdb holds only in-frame clones, not every one. The table has about 26,000 clones, around 85% seen once; the top ten hold roughly 31%. Specified time point: blood 2 weeks post-SBRT. Treatment in this sample: 15 Gy SBRT to primary tumor, nephrectomy 4 weeks later. Material: blood, obtained from a patient whose treatment included radiotherapy and nephrectomy. The receptors stem from a man aged 60-69 years with renal cell carcinoma.

The chain has TRBV18 and TRBJ2-1; D is unclear. Germline CDR1 is KGHSH and CDR2 is LQKENI. This CDR3 has 14 residues. V gave up 4 bases and J gave up 2 bases, with 9 bases separating them. CDR3 in DNA: TGTGCCAGCTCACGGGATGTAACCTACAATGAGCAGTTCTTC. Translation: CASSRDVTYNEQFF.

The chain uses TRBV30 and TRBJ1-1; D gene ambiguous. Trimming shortened V by 1 base and J by 1 base, and 10 bases separated the two germline ends. There are 14 residues in the CDR3. Germline CDR1 is GTSNPN and CDR2 is SVGIG (reference sequence). In DNA, the CDR3 is TGTGCCTGGAGTGGAGGAATCGGGAACACTGAAGCTTTCTTT. Translated, it gives CAWSGGIGNTEAFF.

The chain carries TRBV10-3 and TRBJ1-6, with 10 nucleotides matching TRBD1. The CDR3 extends over 15 amino acids. CDR1 ENHRY and CDR2 SYGVKD come from the germline V gene. Trimming at V came to 7 bases and at J to 7 bases, leaving 7 bases not matched to a gene. The chain's CDR3 is CAITRGQGDNSPLHF. The CDR3 nucleotides read TGTGCCATCACCCGAGGACAGGGGGACAATTCACCCCTCCACTTT.

The rearrangement uses TRBV11-2 and TRBJ2-1; 10 bases agree with TRBD2. The germline V gene has CDR1 SGHAT and CDR2 FQNNGV. The CDR3 spans 15 residues. J was trimmed by 7 bases and V by 5 bases; bases with no gene match: 8. CDR3 nucleotides: TGTGCCAGCAGCCCCCCCAGCGGGAGGGTGAATGAGCAGTTCTTC. It yields the protein CASSPPSGRVNEQFF.

CDR3 coding DNA: TGTGCCAGCTCACCTCAGGGGGGGGCTAACACTGAAGCTTTCTTT. This gives the protein CASSPQGGANTEAFF. The chain couples TRBV18 to TRBJ1-1, with 7 bases that match TRBD1. This CDR3 contains 15 residues. The V and J ends lost 3 bases and 2 bases, in that order; junction bases with no gene match: 6. Germline-derived CDR1 and CDR2 are KGHSH and LQKENI.

The gene calls are TRBV5-1 and TRBJ2-1; 11 bases are a match to TRBD2. The J segment lost 6 bases and the V segment lost 4 bases, leaving 9 bases of the junction unmatched. CDR3 size: 16 residues. CDR1 is SGHRS and CDR2 is YFSETQ in the germline V gene. The CDR3 loop reads CASSDYTSGSINEQFF. The CDR3 bases are TGCGCCAGCAGCGACTATACTAGCGGGAGTATCAATGAGCAGTTCTTC.